Included here is one T cell receptor beta chain sequence, with context. The target antigen is unknown. This sample is part of a study of beta chain features in type 1 diabetes. Germline V gene lookup returns CDR1 SGDLS and CDR2 YYNGEE. Trimming left V 2 bases short and J 4 bases short, with 14 bases between. The CDR3 has 15 residues. Study-wide results and limits: In all four CD4+ subsets, TCRB CDR3 length was significantly, moderately reduced in type 1 diabetes.

Of the isolated RNA, all was reverse transcribed, and so the sequenced material was expressed TCRB transcripts. Libraries were prepared by immunoSEQ multiplex PCR; TCRdb keeps only in-frame clonotypes and omits some of them. The sample holds under 150,000 clones, 17% seen once. Sequencing input: central memory CD4+ T cells from blood. The TCR originated in a man aged 18 to 30 with type 1 diabetes. V is TRBV9 and J is TRBJ2-3, with D perhaps matching TRBD1 (5 bases). The CDR3 here is CASSVQGGLADTQYF. DNA of the CDR3: TGTGCCAGCAGCGTTCAGGGCGGATTGGCAGATACGCAGTATTTT.